What follows are 16 T cell receptor beta chains derived from one specimen sequenced in a study of blood T cell repertoires in COVID-19. The method was immunoSEQ multiplex PCR; TCRdb's version includes in-frame clones alone and lacks a portion of them. The sample holds some 42,000 clones; about 88% are singletons and the top ten take approximately 2.4%. Sequenced material: peripheral blood. The receptors come from a human donor in a cohort sampled during active COVID-19.

This clone turned up a few times. The chain uses TRBV19 and TRBJ2-3, with 7 bases matching TRBD2. CDR1 and CDR2 (germline): LNHDA, SQIVND (reference sequence). The CDR3 runs to 16 residues. J gave up 0 bases and V 1 base, and 4 bases lay outside the gene matches. Written as DNA, the CDR3 is TGTGCCAGTAGTATAGGGGAGGGGTTGAGCACAGATACGCAGTATTTT. Residues: CASSIGEGLSTDTQYF.

V and J are TRBV3-1 (or the pseudogene TRBV3-2) and TRBJ2-7; D is ambiguous. This CDR3 has 13 residues. The V gene's germline CDR1 is LGHDT and CDR2 YNNKEL (reference sequence). Trimming shortened V by 1 base and J by 2 bases, and 6 bases separated the two germline ends. For the CDR3, the DNA is TGTGCCAGCAGCCAAGCTTTCCCCTACGAGCAGTACTTC. Protein product: CASSQAFPYEQYF.

The rearrangement links TRBV7-8 to TRBJ1-5, with D perhaps matching TRBD1 (6 bases). There are 16 residues in the CDR3. Between the trimmed V and J ends, which lost 1 base and 4 bases, there was a span of 14 bases. CDR1 is SGHVS and CDR2 is FQNEAQ in the germline V gene. CDR3 coding DNA: TGTGCCAGCAGCTTAGTTATGGGGGCGCGGAATCAGCCCCAGCATTTT. As protein: CASSLVMGARNQPQHF.

The chain employs TRBV10-3 and TRBJ1-2, with D unclear. Deletions cut 4 bases from V and 8 bases from J, with 17 bases between. CDR3 size: 14 residues. CDR1 and CDR2 from the germline V gene are ENHRY and SYGVKD. CDR3 residues: CAISVGVSEGGYTF. The CDR3 DNA reads TGTGCCATCAGTGTCGGAGTATCGGAGGGCGGCTACACCTTC.

The CDR3 spells CASSRQGINEKLFF. CDR3 DNA: TGTGCCAGCAGTCGTCAGGGGATAAACGAAAAACTGTTTTTT. The rearrangement joins TRBV4-2 to TRBJ1-4, with a possible D match to TRBD1 (6 bases). The germline V and J ends were trimmed by 6 bases and 8 bases, with 16 bases remaining between them. Germline V gene sequence: CDR1 LGHNA, CDR2 YNFKEQ. The CDR3 is made up of 14 amino acids.

The V gene is TRBV19, the J gene TRBJ1-1; the D is unclear. The CDR3 consists of 14 residues. CDR1 is LNHDA and CDR2 is SQIVND in the germline V gene (reference sequence). V gave up 2 bases and J gave up 5 bases, with 12 bases separating them. CDR3 coding DNA: TGTGCCAGTAGTATATCGGTAGGGAGGACTGAAGCTTTCTTT. Encoded protein: CASSISVGRTEAFF.

The chain couples TRBV11-3 to TRBJ2-1, with TRBD2 matching 9 bases. V was clipped by 1 base and J by 7 bases; unmatched bases: 5. This CDR3 comprises 15 residues. The V gene's germline CDR1 is SGHNT and CDR2 YENEEA. This CDR3 is CASSLVPAGGNEQFF. CDR3 nucleotide sequence: TGTGCCAGCAGCTTAGTGCCAGCGGGGGGAAATGAGCAGTTCTTC.

As regards this clone: The sample holds other DNA sequences that translate to the same CDR3. The chain combines TRBV5-5 with TRBJ2-7, with 8 bases that match TRBD2. The CDR3 spans 14 residues. From germline, CDR1 is SGHKS and CDR2 YYEKEE (reference sequence). V lost 1 base, J lost 3 bases, and 3 bases stayed unmatched. The CDR3 bases are TGTGCCAGCAGCTTGACCGGGACTAGCTACGAGCAGTACTTC. Translating gives CASSLTGTSYEQYF.

This clone has only a few counts. V and J are TRBV10-3 and TRBJ1-2; TRBD1 aligns across 8 bases. V gave up 11 bases and J gave up 4 bases; unmatched junction bases: 9. The CDR3 sequence is 13 residues long. Per the germline V gene, CDR1 is ENHRY and CDR2 is SYGVKD. This CDR3 is CALGQGEGYGYTF. CDR3 DNA: TGTGCCCTAGGACAGGGAGAGGGCTATGGCTACACCTTC.

This chain joins TRBV29-1 and TRBJ1-1, with 7 positions matching TRBD1. V trimming: 2 bases; J trimming: 4 bases; junction bases outside the gene matches: 7. Germline V CDR1 and CDR2: SQVTM, ANQGSEA. The CDR3 length is 14 residues. The CDR3 sequence: CSVERSRGSTEAFF. The DNA of the CDR3 is TGCAGCGTTGAAAGGTCCAGGGGGAGCACTGAAGCTTTCTTT.

The J gene is TRBJ2-2, the V gene TRBV9, with 8 nucleotides matching TRBD2. The CDR3 has 14 amino acids. Germline V gene data show CDR1 as SGDLS and CDR2 as YYNGEE. V dropped 2 bases and J dropped 5; count of bases not matched to a gene: 2. Here the CDR3 DNA reads TGTGCCAGCAGCGTCGGGGGGGAAACCGGGGAGCTGTTTTTT. Its translation is CASSVGGETGELFF.

This clone was counted a single time. The V call is TRBV7-3, the J call TRBJ2-2; 8 nucleotides match TRBD2. The CDR3 has 15 amino acids. V shed 4 bases, J shed 5 bases, and the junction held 6 bases outside the gene matches. CDR1 SGHTA and CDR2 FQGTGA come from the germline V gene. CDR3 protein: CASSSVAGNTGELFF. The CDR3 region has the DNA TGTGCCAGCAGCTCAGTAGCGGGAAATACCGGGGAGCTGTTTTTT.

The rearrangement joins TRBV5-8 to TRBJ1-1; 10 positions match TRBD1. Germline V gives CDR1 SGHTS, CDR2 YDEGEE. The CDR3 runs to 15 residues. The V gene end was trimmed by 1 base and the J gene end by 5 bases; junction bases not matched to a gene: 5. CDR3 sequence: CASSLLRDRGTEAFF. CDR3 DNA: TGTGCCAGCAGCTTGCTCCGGGACAGGGGTACTGAAGCTTTCTTT.

CDR3 nucleotide sequence: TGCGCCAGCAGCACCGGACTAGCGGGGGGCACCACCGGGGAGCTGTTTTTT. Translated, it gives CASSTGLAGGTTGELFF. V and J are TRBV5-1 and TRBJ2-2, with TRBD2 matching 14 bases. Trimming at V came to 4 bases and at J to 4 bases, leaving 6 bases not matched to a gene. The germline V gene encodes CDR1 SGHRS and CDR2 YFSETQ. The CDR3 loop spans 17 amino acids.

The V gene is TRBV30, the J gene TRBJ1-3; 8 bases are shared with TRBD1. There are 14 residues in the CDR3. Per the germline V gene, CDR1 is GTSNPN and CDR2 is SVGIG (reference sequence). V gave up 5 bases and J gave up 3 bases; unmatched junction bases: 6. Written as DNA, the CDR3 is TGTGCCTGGGCGACAGGGGTAGGTGGAAACACCATATATTTT. Translated, it gives CAWATGVGGNTIYF. The full variable domain, in which reference TRBV30 and TRBJ1-3 provide the parts outside the CDR3, is SQTIHQWPATLVQPVGSPLSLECTVEGTSNPNLYWYRQAAGRGLQLLFYSVGIGQISSEVPQNLSASRPQDRQFILSSKKLLLSDSGFYLCAWATGVGGNTIYFGEGSWLTVV.

The V gene is TRBV7-9, the J gene TRBJ2-4; D may be TRBD2 (6 bases). This CDR3 is 15 amino acids long. V shed 2 bases and J shed 3 bases, with 11 bases lying between them. Per the germline V gene, CDR1 is SEHNR and CDR2 is FQNEAQ (reference sequence). CDR3: CASSLKGGGKNIQYF. CDR3 nucleotide sequence: TGTGCCAGCAGCTTAAAGGGAGGAGGCAAAAACATTCAGTACTTC. The entire variable domain, with the rest obtained from reference TRBV7-9 and TRBJ2-4, is as follows: DTGVSQNPRHKITKRGQNVTFRCDPISEHNRLYWYRQTLGQGPEFLTYFQNEAQLEKSRLLSDRFSAERPKGSFSTLEIQRTEQGDSAMYLCASSLKGGGKNIQYFGAGTRLSVL.